The clone carrying this TCR beta chain was detected ten times or more. Its antigen is as yet unknown. The data are from a study of T-cell memory formation after mild COVID-19. At the level of the study: Largely, the TCR clusters proved donor specific. Study-wide results and limits: There were some responding clones in pre-infection memory, which suggested that cross-reactive memory had joined.

TCRdb fed the 5' RACE reads into MiXCR, producing one record per CDR3 protein. The sample contains roughly 43,000 distinct CDR3 sequences, 8% to 10% of which appear only once. This TCR was sampled from an adult woman who had mild COVID-19 (a few samples of this study predate the infection). Cell type and time point are not known. What was sequenced was PBMCs or a T cell subset sorted from them (not recorded which).

CDR3 sequence reads: CASSLAGDQPQHF. CDR3 bases: TGTGCCAGCAGCTTAGCAGGGGATCAGCCCCAGCATTTT. V gene TRBV5-6 combines with J gene TRBJ1-5, with a possible D match to TRBD1 (6 bases). The CDR3 covers 13 residues. CDR1 and CDR2 from the germline V gene are SGHDT and YYEEEE. The V end was cut by 2 bases, the J end by 5 bases, with 8 bases between.